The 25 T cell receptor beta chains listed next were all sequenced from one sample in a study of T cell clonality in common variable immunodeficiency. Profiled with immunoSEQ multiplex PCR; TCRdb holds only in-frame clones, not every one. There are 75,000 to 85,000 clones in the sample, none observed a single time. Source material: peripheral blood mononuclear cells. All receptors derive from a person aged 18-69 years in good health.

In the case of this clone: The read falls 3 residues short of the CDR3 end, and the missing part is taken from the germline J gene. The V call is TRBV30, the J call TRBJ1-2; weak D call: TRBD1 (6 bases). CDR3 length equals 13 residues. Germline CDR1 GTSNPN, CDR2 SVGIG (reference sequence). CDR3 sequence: CAWSHGGGYDYTF. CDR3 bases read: TGTGCCTGGAGTCATGGGGGGGGCTACGAC.

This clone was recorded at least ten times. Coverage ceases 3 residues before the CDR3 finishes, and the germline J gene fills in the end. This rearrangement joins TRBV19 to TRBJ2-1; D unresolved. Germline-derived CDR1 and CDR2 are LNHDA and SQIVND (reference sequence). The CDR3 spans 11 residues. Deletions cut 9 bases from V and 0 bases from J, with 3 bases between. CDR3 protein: CASSSYNEQFF. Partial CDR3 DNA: TGTGCCAGCAGCTCCTACAATGAG.

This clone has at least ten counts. Partial CDR3 DNA: TGTGCCAGTAGCCACACGGGACAGGCCTTCAACAATGAG. Translation gives CASSHTGQAFNNE. In full, the CDR3 reads CASSHTGQAFNNEQFF. J is TRBJ2-1 and V is TRBV19, with 8 bases fitting TRBD1. Coverage ceases 3 residues before the CDR3 finishes, and the germline J gene fills in the end. CDR1 and CDR2 (germline): LNHDA, SQIVND (reference sequence). The CDR3 has 16 amino acids. V lost 6 bases, J lost 5 bases, and 12 bases stayed unmatched. Variable domain in full (rest from reference TRBV19 and TRBJ2-1): DGGITQSPKYLFRKEGQNVTLSCEQNLNHDAMYWYRQDPGQGLRLIYYSQIVNDFQKGDIAEGYSVSREKKESFPLTVTSAQKNPTAFYLCASSHTGQAFNNEQFFGPGTRLTVL.

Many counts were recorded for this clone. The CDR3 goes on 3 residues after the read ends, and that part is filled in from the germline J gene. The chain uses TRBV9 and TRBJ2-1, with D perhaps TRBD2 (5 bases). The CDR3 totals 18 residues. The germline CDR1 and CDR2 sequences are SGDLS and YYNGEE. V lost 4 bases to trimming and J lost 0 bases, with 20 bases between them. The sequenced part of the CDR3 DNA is TGTGCCAGCAGCCCAGTGGGTAGCGTCTCGCTCTCCTACAATGAG. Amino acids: CASSPVGSVSLSYNE. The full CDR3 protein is CASSPVGSVSLSYNEQFF.

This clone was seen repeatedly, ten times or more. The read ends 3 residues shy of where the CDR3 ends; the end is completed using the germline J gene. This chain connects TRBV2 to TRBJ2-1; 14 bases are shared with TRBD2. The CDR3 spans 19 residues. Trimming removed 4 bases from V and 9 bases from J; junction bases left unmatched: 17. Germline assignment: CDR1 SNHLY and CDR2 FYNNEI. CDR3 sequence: CASSGARGLAGVLRAEQFF. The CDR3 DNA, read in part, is TGTGCCAGCAGTGGGGCCCGGGGACTAGCGGGAGTTCTGCGAGCTGAG.

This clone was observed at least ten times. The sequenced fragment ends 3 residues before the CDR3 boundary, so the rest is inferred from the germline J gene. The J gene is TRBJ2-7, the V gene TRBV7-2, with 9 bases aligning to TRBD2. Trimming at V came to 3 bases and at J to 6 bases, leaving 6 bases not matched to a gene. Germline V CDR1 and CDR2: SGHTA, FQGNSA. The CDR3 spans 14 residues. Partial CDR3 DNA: TGTGCCAGCAGCTTCAGTAGCGGGAGAGGCGAG. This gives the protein CASSFSSGRGE. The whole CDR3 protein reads CASSFSSGRGEQYF.

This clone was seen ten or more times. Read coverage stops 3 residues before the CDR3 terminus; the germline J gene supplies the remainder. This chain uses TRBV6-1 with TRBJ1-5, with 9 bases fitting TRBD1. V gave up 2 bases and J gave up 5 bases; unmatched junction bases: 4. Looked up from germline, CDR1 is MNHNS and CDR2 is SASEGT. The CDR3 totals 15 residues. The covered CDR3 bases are TGTGCCAGCAGTGAATGGGGACAGGGATATCAGCCC. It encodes CASSEWGQGYQP. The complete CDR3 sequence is CASSEWGQGYQPQHF.

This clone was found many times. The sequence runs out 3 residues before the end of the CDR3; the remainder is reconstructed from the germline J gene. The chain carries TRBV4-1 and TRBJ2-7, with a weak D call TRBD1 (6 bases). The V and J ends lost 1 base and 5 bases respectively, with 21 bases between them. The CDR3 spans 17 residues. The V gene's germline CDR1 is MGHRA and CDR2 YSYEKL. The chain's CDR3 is CASSQGGPGTFVDEQYF. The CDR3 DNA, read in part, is TGCGCCAGCAGCCAAGGGGGCCCCGGGACATTCGTGGACGAG.

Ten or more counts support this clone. Partial CDR3 DNA: TGTGCCAGCAGCTCCTCGTCTTCAGGGGATACG. Amino acid sequence: CASSSSSSGDT. The entire CDR3 sequence reads CASSSSSSGDTQYF. The chain has TRBV7-8 and TRBJ2-3; tentative D call: TRBD1 (5 bases). The CDR3 end lies 3 residues beyond the end of the read and is filled in from the germline J gene. V was cut by 4 bases and J by 6 bases, with 14 bases left in between. This CDR3 contains 14 residues. Germline V lookup: CDR1 SGHVS, CDR2 FQNEAQ.

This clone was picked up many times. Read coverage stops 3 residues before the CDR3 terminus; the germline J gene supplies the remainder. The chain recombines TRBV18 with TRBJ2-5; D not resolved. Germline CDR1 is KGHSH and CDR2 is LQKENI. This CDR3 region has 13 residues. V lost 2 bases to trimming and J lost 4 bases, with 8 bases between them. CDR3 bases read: TGTGCCAGCTCACCATTGAACGGAGAGACC. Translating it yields CASSPLNGET. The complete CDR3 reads CASSPLNGETQYF.

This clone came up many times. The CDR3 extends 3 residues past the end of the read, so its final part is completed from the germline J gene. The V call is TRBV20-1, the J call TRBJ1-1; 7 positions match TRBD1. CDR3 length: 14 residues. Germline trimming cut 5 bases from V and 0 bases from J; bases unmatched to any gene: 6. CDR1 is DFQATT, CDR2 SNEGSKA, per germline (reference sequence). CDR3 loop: CSAWDSSMNTEAFF. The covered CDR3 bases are TGCAGTGCTTGGGACAGCTCAATGAACACTGAA.

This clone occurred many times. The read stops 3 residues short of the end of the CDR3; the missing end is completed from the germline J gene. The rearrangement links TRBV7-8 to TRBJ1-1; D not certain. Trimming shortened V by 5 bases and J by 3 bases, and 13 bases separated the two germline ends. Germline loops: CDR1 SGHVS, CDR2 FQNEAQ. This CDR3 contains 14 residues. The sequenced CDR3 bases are TGTGCCAGCAGCGTAGGAGCGACGTACACTGAA. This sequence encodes CASSVGATYTE. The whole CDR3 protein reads CASSVGATYTEAFF.

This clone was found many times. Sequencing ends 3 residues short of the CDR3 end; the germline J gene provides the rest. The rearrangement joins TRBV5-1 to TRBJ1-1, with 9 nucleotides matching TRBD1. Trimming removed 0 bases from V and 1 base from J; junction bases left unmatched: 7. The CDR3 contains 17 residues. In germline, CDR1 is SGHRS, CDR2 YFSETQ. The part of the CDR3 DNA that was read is TGCGCCAGCAGCTTGGCAGGACAGGGGTCACAGAACACTGAA. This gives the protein CASSLAGQGSQNTE. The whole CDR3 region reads CASSLAGQGSQNTEAFF.

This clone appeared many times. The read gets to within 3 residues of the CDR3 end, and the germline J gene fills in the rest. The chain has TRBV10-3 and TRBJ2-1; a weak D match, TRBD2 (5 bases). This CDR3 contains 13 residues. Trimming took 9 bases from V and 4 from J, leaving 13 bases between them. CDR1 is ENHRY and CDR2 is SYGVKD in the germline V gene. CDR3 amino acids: CAMNSGAYNEQFF. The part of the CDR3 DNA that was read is TGTGCCATGAACAGCGGAGCTTACAATGAG.

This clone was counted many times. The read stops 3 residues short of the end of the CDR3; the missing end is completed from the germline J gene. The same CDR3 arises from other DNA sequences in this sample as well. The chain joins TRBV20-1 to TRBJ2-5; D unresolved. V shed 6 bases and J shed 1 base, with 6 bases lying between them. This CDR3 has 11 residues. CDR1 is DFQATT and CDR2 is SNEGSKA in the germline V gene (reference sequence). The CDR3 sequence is CSAQFQETQYF. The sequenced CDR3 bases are TGCAGTGCGCAGTTCCAAGAGACC.

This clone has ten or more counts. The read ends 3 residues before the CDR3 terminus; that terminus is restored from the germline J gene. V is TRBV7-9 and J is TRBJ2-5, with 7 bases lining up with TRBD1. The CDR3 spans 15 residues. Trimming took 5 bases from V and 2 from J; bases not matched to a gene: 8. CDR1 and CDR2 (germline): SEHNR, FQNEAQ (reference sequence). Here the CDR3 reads CASSLTGAHQETQYF. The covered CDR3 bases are TGTGCCAGCAGCCTCACAGGGGCCCATCAAGAGACC.

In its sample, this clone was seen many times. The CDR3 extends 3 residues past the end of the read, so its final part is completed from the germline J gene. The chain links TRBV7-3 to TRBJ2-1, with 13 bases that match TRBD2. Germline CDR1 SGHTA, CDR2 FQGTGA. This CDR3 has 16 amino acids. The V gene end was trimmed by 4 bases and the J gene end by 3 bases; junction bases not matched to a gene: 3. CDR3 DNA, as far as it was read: TGTGCCAGCAGCTCGGGACTAGCGGGAATCTACAATGAG. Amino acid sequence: CASSSGLAGIYNE. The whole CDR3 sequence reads CASSSGLAGIYNEQFF.

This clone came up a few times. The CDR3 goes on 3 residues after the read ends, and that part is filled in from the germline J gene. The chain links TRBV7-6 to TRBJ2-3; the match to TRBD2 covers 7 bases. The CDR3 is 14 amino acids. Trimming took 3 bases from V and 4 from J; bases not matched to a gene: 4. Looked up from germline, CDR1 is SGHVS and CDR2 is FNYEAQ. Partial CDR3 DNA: TGTGCCAGCAGCTTCGCGGGAGCGGCAGATACG. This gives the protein CASSFAGAADT. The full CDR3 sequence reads CASSFAGAADTQYF.

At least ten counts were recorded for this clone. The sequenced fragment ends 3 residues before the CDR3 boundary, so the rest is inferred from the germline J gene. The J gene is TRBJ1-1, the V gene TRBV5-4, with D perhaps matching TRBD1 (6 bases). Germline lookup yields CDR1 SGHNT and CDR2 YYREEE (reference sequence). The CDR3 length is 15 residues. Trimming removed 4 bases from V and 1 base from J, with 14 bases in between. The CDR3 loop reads CASSRDRSPNTEAFF. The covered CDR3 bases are TGTGCCAGCAGCCGCGACAGGAGCCCGAACACTGAA.

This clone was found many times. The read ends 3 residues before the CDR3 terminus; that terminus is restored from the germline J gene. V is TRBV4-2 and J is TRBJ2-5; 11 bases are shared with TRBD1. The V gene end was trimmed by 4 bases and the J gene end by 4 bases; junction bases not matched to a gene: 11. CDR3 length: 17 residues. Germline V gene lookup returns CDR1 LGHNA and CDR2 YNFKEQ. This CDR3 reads CASSLPRTGTGGETQYF. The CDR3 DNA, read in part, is TGTGCCAGCAGCCTACCCCGAACCGGGACAGGGGGAGAGACC.

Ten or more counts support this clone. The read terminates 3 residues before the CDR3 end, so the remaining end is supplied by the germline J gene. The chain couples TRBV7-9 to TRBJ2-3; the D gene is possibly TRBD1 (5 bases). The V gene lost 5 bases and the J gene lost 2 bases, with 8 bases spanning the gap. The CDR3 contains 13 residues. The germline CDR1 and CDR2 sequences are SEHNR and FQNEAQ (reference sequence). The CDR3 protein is CASSPGSTDTQYF. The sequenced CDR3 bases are TGTGCCAGCAGCCCAGGGTCCACAGATACG.

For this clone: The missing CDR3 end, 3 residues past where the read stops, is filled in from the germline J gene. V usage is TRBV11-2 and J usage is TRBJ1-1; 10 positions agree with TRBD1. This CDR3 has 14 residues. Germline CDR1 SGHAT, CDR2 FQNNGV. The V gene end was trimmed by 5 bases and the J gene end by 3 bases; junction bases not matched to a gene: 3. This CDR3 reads CASSNDRGHTEAFF. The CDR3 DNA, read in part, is TGTGCCAGCAGCAACGACAGGGGGCACACTGAA. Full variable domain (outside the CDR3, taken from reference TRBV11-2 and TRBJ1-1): EAGVAQSPRYKIIEKRQSVAFWCNPISGHATLYWYQQILGQGPKLLIQFQNNGVVDDSQLPKDRFSAERLKGVDSTLKIQPAKLEDSAVYLCASSNDRGHTEAFFGQGTRLTVV.

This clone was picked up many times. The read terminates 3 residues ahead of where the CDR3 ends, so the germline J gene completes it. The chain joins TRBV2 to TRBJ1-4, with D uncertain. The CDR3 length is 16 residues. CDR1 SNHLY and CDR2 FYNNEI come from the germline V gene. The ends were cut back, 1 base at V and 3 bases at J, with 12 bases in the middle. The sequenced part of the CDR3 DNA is TGTGCCAGCAGTGAAGGGGCAGCTAAAGCTAATGAAAAA. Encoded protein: CASSEGAAKANEK. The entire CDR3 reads CASSEGAAKANEKLFF. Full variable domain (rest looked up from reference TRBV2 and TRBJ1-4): EPEVTQTPSHQVTQMGQEVILRCVPISNHLYFYWYRQILGQKVEFLVSFYNNEISEKSEIFDDQFSVERPDGSNFTLKIRSTKLEDSAMYFCASSEGAAKANEKLFFGSGTQLSVL.

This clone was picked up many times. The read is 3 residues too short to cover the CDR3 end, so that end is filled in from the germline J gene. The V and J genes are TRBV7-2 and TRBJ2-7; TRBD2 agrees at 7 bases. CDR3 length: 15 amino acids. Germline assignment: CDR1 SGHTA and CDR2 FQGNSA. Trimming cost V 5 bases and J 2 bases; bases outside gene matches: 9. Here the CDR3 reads CASSLRAGSAYEQYF. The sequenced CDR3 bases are TGTGCCAGCAGCCTAAGAGCGGGGTCCGCCTACGAG. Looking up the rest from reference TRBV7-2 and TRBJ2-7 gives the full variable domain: GAGVSQSPSNKVTEKGKDVELRCDPISGHTALYWYRQSLGQGLEFLIYFQGNSAPDKSGLPSDRFSAERTGGSVSTLTIQRTQQEDSAVYLCASSLRAGSAYEQYFGPGTRLTVT.

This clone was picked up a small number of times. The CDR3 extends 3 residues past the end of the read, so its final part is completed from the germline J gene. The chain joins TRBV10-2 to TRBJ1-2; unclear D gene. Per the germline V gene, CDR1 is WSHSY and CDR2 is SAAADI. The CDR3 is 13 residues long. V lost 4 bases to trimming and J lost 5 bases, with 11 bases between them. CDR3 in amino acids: CASSGAGQYGYTF. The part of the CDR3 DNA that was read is TGCGCCAGCAGTGGGGCTGGGCAGTATGGC.